This T cell receptor (beta chain) was found in a study of cytomegalovirus exposure and HLA in healthy donors. About the study: HLA-typed donors were the source of approximately 85 million unique TCRs, which an early data release held. Study findings and constraints: Among TCR beta chains of equal frequency, HLA-associated ones were more clonally expanded in a later analysis.

The PCR had 60 Vbeta and 13 Jbeta primers. Measured with immunoSEQ multiplex PCR; TCRdb has only the in-frame clones, and not every one. The sample records 150,000 to 200,000 clones, around four fifths being singletons. Germline trimming cut 0 bases from V and 3 bases from J; bases unmatched to any gene: 4. Looked up from germline, CDR1 is SGHRS and CDR2 is YFSETQ. The CDR3 runs to 15 residues. Sampled while nominally healthy, donors likely had unrecorded immune exposures. As to this clone: What it recognizes is unknown.

This chain uses TRBV5-1 with TRBJ2-3; TRBD2 agrees at 7 bases. The sequenced sample was PBMCs. This TCR derives from a man aged 18 to 35 in good health and CMV-seronegative. The CDR3 spells CASSLAGGFTDTQYF. For the CDR3, the DNA is TGCGCCAGCAGCTTGGCCGGGGGGTTTACAGATACGCAGTATTTT.